The clone carrying this T cell receptor beta chain was detected only once. Its matching antigen is unknown. The data were obtained in a study of T cell responses to AZD1222 COVID-19 vaccine. Findings and caveats of the study: Clonal diversity may have been underestimated, and the donors were mostly white British, with more females than males. Variant regions that are unmutated are reportedly the target of nearly half of spike-specific TCRs. Sampled repertoires all dated from after the peak T cell response.

Profiled with immunoSEQ multiplex PCR; TCRdb holds only in-frame clones, not every one. Among over 100,000 clones listed, about nine tenths were seen once. CDR1 and CDR2 from the germline V gene are SNHLY and FYNNEI. V lost 6 bases, J lost 1 base, and 9 bases lay in between. The CDR3 contains 13 residues. The TCR was taken from an adult in good health. Sequenced material: peripheral blood, taken on day 0 of AZD1222 vaccination. The J gene is TRBJ1-1, the V gene TRBV2; no reliable D call. This CDR3 reads CASRGPQNTEAFF. As DNA, the CDR3 is TGTGCCAGCAGGGGTCCCCAGAACACTGAAGCTTTCTTT.